These 22 T cell receptor beta chains were sequenced from one sample in a study of T-cell memory formation after mild COVID-19 (dated by TCRdb to about 2021). Libraries were prepared through 5' RACE. The run used an Illumina NovaSeq 6000. TCRdb itself trimmed the public reads at Q25 with fastp, ran MiXCR and retained productive beta chains. Under each unique CDR3 protein, matching rows form one entry showing the most common genes and DNA. Present in this sample are hundreds of thousands of distinct CDR3 sequences, more than 20% of which were seen just once. In total, the top ten clones hold under 15% of the sample. Sequencing input: PBMCs or a T cell subset sorted from them (not recorded which). The receptors were sampled from an adult woman who had mild COVID-19 (a few samples of this study predate the infection). The sample titles of this study are shuffled in the database, so cell type and time point are left out; the donor was told from shared clones.

This clonotype was seen a handful of times. This sequence joins TRBV9 and TRBJ2-3; D remains unclear. Germline V gene data show CDR1 as SGDLS and CDR2 as YYNGEE. V lost 0 bases, J lost 4 bases, and 9 bases lay in between. This CDR3 comprises 14 residues. CDR3 sequence: CASSVVEGADTQYF. The CDR3 nucleotides read TGTGCCAGCAGCGTAGTAGAAGGCGCAGATACGCAGTATTTT.

The rearrangement links TRBV7-9 to TRBJ2-3, with 10 bases that match TRBD2. This CDR3 has 20 residues. Unmatched junction bases numbered 14, after V lost 0 bases and J lost 2 bases. From germline, CDR1 is SEHNR and CDR2 FQNEAQ (reference sequence). CDR3 protein: CASSLALGLAVYRHTDTQYF. In nucleotides, the CDR3 is TGTGCCAGCAGCTTAGCGCTTGGACTAGCGGTCTACCGCCACACAGATACGCAGTATTTT.

V usage is TRBV12-3 or TRBV12-4 and J usage is TRBJ1-2, with TRBD1 as a possible D gene (5 bases). The CDR3 totals 13 residues. V shed 6 bases and J shed 2 bases, with 10 bases lying between them. The CDR3: CASRSTANYGYTF. The DNA of the CDR3 is TGTGCCAGCAGGTCGACAGCGAACTATGGCTACACCTTC.

This clonotype was seen a few times. The genes are TRBV5-1 and TRBJ2-7, with D uncertain. The CDR3 length is 13 residues. Germline loops: CDR1 SGHRS, CDR2 YFSETQ. V was trimmed by 2 bases and J by 1 base, leaving 7 bases between them. Here the CDR3 reads CASSFELSYEQYF. The CDR3 nucleotides read TGCGCCAGCAGCTTCGAACTTTCCTACGAGCAGTACTTC.

This chain uses TRBV24-1 with TRBJ2-3, with a weak D call TRBD2 (5 bases). Germline assignment: CDR1 KGHDR and CDR2 SFDVKD. V gave up 4 bases and J gave up 3 bases, with 10 bases separating them. The CDR3 loop spans 14 amino acids. The CDR3, as DNA: TGTGCCACCAGTGAAGGAGCGGTTACAGATACGCAGTATTTT. It is translated as CATSEGAVTDTQYF.

This clonotype was recorded a few times. This chain links TRBV5-4 with TRBJ2-1; D remains ambiguous. The germline gives CDR1 SGHNT, CDR2 YYREEE (reference sequence). This CDR3 contains 15 residues. Trimming removed 0 bases at V and 0 bases at J, with 7 bases between. CDR3 sequence (DNA): TGTGCCAGCAGCTTGGTAGGGAACTCCTACAATGAGCAGTTCTTC. As protein: CASSLVGNSYNEQFF.

CDR3 in amino acids: CATSEPTGTGYTNEQFF. The CDR3 bases are TGTGCCACCAGTGAACCCACCGGGACAGGTTACACCAATGAGCAGTTCTTC. The V gene is TRBV24-1, the J gene TRBJ2-1, with 8 positions matching TRBD1. J lost 6 bases, V lost 4 bases, and 13 bases had no gene match. The CDR3 runs 17 residues. Germline V gene lookup returns CDR1 KGHDR and CDR2 SFDVKD.

This clonotype was detected once. The chain recombines TRBV12-3 or TRBV12-4 with TRBJ1-4; the D is unclear. The J call may be mistaken, given a closer DNA end match to TRBJ2-2. The CDR3 has 12 residues. CDR3 amino acids: CASSLMSRELFF. In DNA form, the CDR3 reads TGTGCCAGCAGTTTAATGTCCCGGGAGCTGTTTTTT.

V usage is TRBV7-9 and J usage is TRBJ2-3; tentatively, D is TRBD2 (6 bases). Germline CDR1 is SEHNR and CDR2 is FQNEAQ (reference sequence). This CDR3 has 16 residues. Trimming took 2 bases from V and 3 from J, leaving 15 bases between them. In DNA form, the CDR3 reads TGTGCCAGCAGCTTATTGGAGGGAATGTCGACAGATACGCAGTATTTT. Its protein product is CASSLLEGMSTDTQYF.

A few counts support this clonotype. The chain recombines TRBV5-1 with TRBJ2-2; 8 bases are a match to TRBD2. Germline values: CDR1 SGHRS, CDR2 YFSETQ. V shed 1 base and J 4 bases; nucleotides not matched to a gene: 6. The CDR3 extends over 16 amino acids. CDR3 nucleotide sequence: TGCGCCAGCAGCTTGATAAGCGGGGGAGTCACCGGGGAGCTGTTTTTT. This gives the protein CASSLISGGVTGELFF.

This clonotype was picked up a small number of times. V usage is TRBV24-1 and J usage is TRBJ1-1; 7 positions agree with TRBD1. J lost 1 base, V lost 4 bases, and 2 bases had no gene match. Germline-derived CDR1 and CDR2 are KGHDR and SFDVKD. There are 14 residues in the CDR3. The CDR3 loop reads CATSDRGSNTEAFF. The CDR3 coding sequence is TGTGCCACCAGTGACAGGGGGTCGAACACTGAAGCTTTCTTT.

The gene calls are TRBV4-1 and TRBJ1-1, with TRBD1 as a possible D gene (6 bases). Germline loops: CDR1 MGHRA, CDR2 YSYEKL. The CDR3 has 15 amino acids. V gave up 4 bases and J gave up 1 base, with 13 bases separating them. CDR3 loop: CASSPTRTENTEAFF. CDR3 nucleotide sequence: TGCGCCAGCAGCCCAACTCGGACAGAGAACACTGAAGCTTTCTTT.

This chain connects TRBV27 to TRBJ2-7; D gene unclear. Trimming stripped 3 bases from V and 3 bases from J, with 15 bases between. CDR1 and CDR2 from the germline V gene are MNHEY and SMNVEV (reference sequence). The length of the CDR3 is 15 residues. The CDR3, as DNA: TGTGCCAGCAGTTTGGGCCCAGGACGGCTCTACGAGCAGTACTTC. Translated: CASSLGPGRLYEQYF.

A few counts support this clonotype. The CDR3 DNA reads TGCAGCGTTGCATCCCCTAGCGGGGAAAGCACAGATACGCAGTATTTT. It translates to CSVASPSGESTDTQYF. This chain connects TRBV29-1 to TRBJ2-3; TRBD2 aligns across 9 bases. The CDR3 is made up of 16 amino acids. The germline CDR1 and CDR2 sequences are SQVTM and ANQGSEA. The V gene end was trimmed by 4 bases and the J gene end by 0 bases; junction bases not matched to a gene: 8.

This chain uses TRBV3-1 with TRBJ2-7, with D tentatively TRBD1 (6 bases). V lost 4 bases to trimming and J lost 7 bases, with 11 bases between them. The CDR3 spans 12 residues. CDR1 is LGHDT, CDR2 YNNKEL, per germline (reference sequence). In DNA form, the CDR3 reads TGTGCCAGCAGCCGTTGGACAGAAGAGCAGTACTTC. It yields the protein CASSRWTEEQYF.

This clonotype has a handful of counts. The rearrangement uses TRBV6-5 and TRBJ2-2; 10 nucleotides match TRBD1. The CDR3 length is 14 residues. V dropped 4 bases and J dropped 6; count of bases not matched to a gene: 2. The germline CDR1 and CDR2 sequences are MNHEY and SVGAGI. CDR3: CASSWDRGSGELFF. The CDR3 DNA follows: TGTGCCAGCAGTTGGGACAGGGGATCCGGGGAGCTGTTTTTT.

The chain uses TRBV6-5 and TRBJ1-2; possible D gene TRBD1, 5 bases. V lost 6 bases, J lost 0 bases, and 20 bases lay in between. From germline, CDR1 is MNHEY and CDR2 SVGAGI. The CDR3 runs 17 residues. CDR3 sequence: CASRSEGRRPTNYGYTF. Written as DNA, the CDR3 is TGTGCCAGCAGATCCGAGGGACGGAGGCCTACTAACTATGGCTACACCTTC.

This clonotype has just a few counts. The V and J genes are TRBV27 and TRBJ1-1; D remains ambiguous. CDR3 length equals 17 residues. In germline, CDR1 is MNHEY, CDR2 SMNVEV (reference sequence). Trimming shortened V by 3 bases and J by 0 bases, and 17 bases separated the two germline ends. DNA of the CDR3: TGTGCCAGCAGTTTTTATTTTCCCGGAGCCATGAACACTGAAGCTTTCTTT. Amino acids: CASSFYFPGAMNTEAFF.

J is TRBJ2-2 and V is TRBV11-2; D is perhaps TRBD1 or TRBD2 (5 bases each). CDR3 size: 14 residues. Germline V CDR1 and CDR2: SGHAT, FQNNGV. The V and J ends lost 4 bases and 8 bases respectively, with 14 bases between them. The CDR3 DNA reads TGTGCCAGCAGCTGGGACCTCAAAGCGGGGGAGCTGTTTTTT. Translating gives CASSWDLKAGELFF. The whole variable domain, remainder taken from reference TRBV11-2 and TRBJ2-2, is EAGVAQSPRYKIIEKRQSVAFWCNPISGHATLYWYQQILGQGPKLLIQFQNNGVVDDSQLPKDRFSAERLKGVDSTLKIQPAKLEDSAVYLCASSWDLKAGELFFGEGSRLTVL.

This clonotype occurred a few times. The chain has TRBV4-1 and TRBJ2-2; D is perhaps TRBD1 (6 bases). The CDR3 extends over 16 amino acids. The V and J ends lost 1 base and 1 base respectively, with 10 bases between them. CDR1 and CDR2 (germline): MGHRA, YSYEKL. CDR3: CASSQGTGLNTGELFF. CDR3 DNA: TGCGCCAGCAGCCAAGGTACAGGGTTGAACACCGGGGAGCTGTTTTTT.

This clonotype came up a few times. The V and J genes are TRBV6-6 and TRBJ2-5, with D perhaps assigned TRBD1 or TRBD2 (5 bases each). From germline, CDR1 is MNHNY and CDR2 SVGAGI (reference sequence). The CDR3 contains 15 residues. The V end lost 0 bases, the J end lost 1 base, and 9 bases lay between the germline ends. This CDR3 reads CASSYSRGAQETQYF. Written as DNA, the CDR3 is TGTGCCAGCAGTTACTCGAGGGGCGCCCAAGAGACCCAGTACTTC.

This clonotype appeared a few times. This sequence joins TRBV20-1 and TRBJ1-2; 10 bases agree with TRBD1. V was pared by 3 bases and J by 2 bases, with 0 bases of the junction left unmatched. The CDR3 length is 13 residues. Germline lookup yields CDR1 DFQATT and CDR2 SNEGSKA (reference sequence). CDR3 bases: TGCAGTGCTAGGGGACAGGGGAACTATGGCTACACCTTC. It encodes CSARGQGNYGYTF.